This T cell receptor (beta chain) was identified in a study of identical twins. TCRdb analysed the 5' RACE reads with MiXCR anew, one entry per CDR3 protein. The sample includes hundreds of thousands of distinct CDR3 sequences, about 20% of them seen just once. Germline assignment: CDR1 ENHRY and CDR2 SYGVKD. The CDR3 is made up of 13 amino acids. Unmatched junction bases numbered 7, after V lost 4 bases and J lost 7 bases. Findings and limits, study-wide: Out-of-frame TCR alpha sharing in monozygotic twins exceeded recombination model predictions. Low generation-probability sequences were in excess among twin-shared out-of-frame alpha sequences.

There are many counts of this clonotype. Its antigen is still unknown. The sample also formed part of further work on T cells expressing NK-cell markers.

The source is a young woman in good health. Source material: PBMCs. The J gene is TRBJ2-7, the V gene TRBV10-3; 7 nucleotides align to TRBD2. CDR3 nucleotides: TGTGCCATCAGTGCGGGGGGTCCCGGTGAGCAGTACTTC. Translated, it gives CAISAGGPGEQYF.